This T cell receptor (beta chain) was identified during a study of a mutant IDH1 vaccine in newly diagnosed glioma. The time point here: week 47, end of study. In the vaccine, a single dose held 300 ug of the mutant IDH1 20-mer peptide, along with topical imiquimod. Every donor had a new WHO grade 3 or 4 astrocytoma that was IDH1-mutant, with loss of nuclear ATRX. Losses at the gene ends were 3 bases for V and 5 bases for J; bases not matched to a gene: 2. The CDR3 sequence is 14 residues long. Germline CDR1 is SGHDT and CDR2 is YYEEEE. Study-wide points: The authors found pseudoprogression apparently unrelated to changes in top peripheral T cell clonotypes.

About this clone: What it binds is not known.

Clones were read by immunoSEQ multiplex PCR, and TCRdb kept only the in-frame ones, dropping some. Altogether tens of thousands of clones are present, roughly four fifths being singletons, with the ten largest covering 4% to 5.5%. The TCR sequence derives from a middle-aged man with glioma. The genes are TRBV5-6 and TRBJ2-2; 9 nucleotides align to TRBD1. The sequences come from PBMCs, collected from a glioma patient whose treatment included an IDH1 peptide vaccine. The CDR3 loop reads CASSWGTGTGELFF. CDR3 DNA: TGTGCCAGCAGCTGGGGGACAGGGACCGGGGAGCTGTTTTTT.